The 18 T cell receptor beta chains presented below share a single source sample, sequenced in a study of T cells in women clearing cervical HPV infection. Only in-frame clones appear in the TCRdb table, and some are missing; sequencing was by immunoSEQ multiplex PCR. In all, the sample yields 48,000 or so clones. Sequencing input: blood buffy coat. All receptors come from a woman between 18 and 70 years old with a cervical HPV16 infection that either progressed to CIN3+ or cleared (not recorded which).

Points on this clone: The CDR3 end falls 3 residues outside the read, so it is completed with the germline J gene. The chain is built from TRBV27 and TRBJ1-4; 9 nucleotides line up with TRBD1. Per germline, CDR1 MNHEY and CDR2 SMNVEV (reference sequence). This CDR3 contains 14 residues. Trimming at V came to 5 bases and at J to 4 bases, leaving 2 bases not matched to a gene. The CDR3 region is CASSRQGVNEKLFF. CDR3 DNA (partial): TGTGCCAGCAGTCGACAGGGGGTTAATGAAAAA.

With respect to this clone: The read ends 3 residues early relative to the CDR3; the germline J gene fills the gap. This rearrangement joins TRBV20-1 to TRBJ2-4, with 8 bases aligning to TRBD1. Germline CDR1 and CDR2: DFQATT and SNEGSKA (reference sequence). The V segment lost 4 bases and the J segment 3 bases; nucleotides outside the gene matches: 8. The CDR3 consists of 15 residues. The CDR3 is CSANSRQGSKNIQYF. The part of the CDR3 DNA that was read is TGCAGTGCTAACTCCAGACAGGGGAGCAAAAACATT.

The DNA read from the CDR3 is TGTGCCAGCAGCCTGGGAGGGGTTGAGACCGGGGAG. Its protein is CASSLGGVETGE. The CDR3, in full, reads CASSLGGVETGELFF. The chain links TRBV5-4 to TRBJ2-2, with 7 bases identical to TRBD2. The CDR3 extends 3 residues past the end of the read, so its final part is completed from the germline J gene. The CDR3 has 15 amino acids. With 4 bases clipped from V and 5 bases from J, the junction kept 8 bases outside the gene matches. Germline V lookup: CDR1 SGHNT, CDR2 YYREEE (reference sequence).

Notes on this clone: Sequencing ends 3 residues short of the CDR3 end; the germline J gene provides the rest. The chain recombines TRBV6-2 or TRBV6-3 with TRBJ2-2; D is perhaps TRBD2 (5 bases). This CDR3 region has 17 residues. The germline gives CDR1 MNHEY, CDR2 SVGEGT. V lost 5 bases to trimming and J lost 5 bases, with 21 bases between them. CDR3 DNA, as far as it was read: TGTGCCAGCAGTCCAGAGGGCACTAGATGGGAGACCGGGGAG. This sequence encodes CASSPEGTRWETGE. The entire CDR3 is CASSPEGTRWETGELFF.

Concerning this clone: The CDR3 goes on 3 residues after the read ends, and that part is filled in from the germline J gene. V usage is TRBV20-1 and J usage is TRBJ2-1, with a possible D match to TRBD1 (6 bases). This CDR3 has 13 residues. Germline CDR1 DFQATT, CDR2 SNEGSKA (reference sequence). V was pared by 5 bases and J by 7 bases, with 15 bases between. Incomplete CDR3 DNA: TGCAGTGCTCGCTTCATGGACAGTAATGAG. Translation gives CSARFMDSNE. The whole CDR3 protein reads CSARFMDSNEQFF.

The CDR3 bases that were read are TGTGCCAGCAGTTGCCCCGGGGGGAAA. Its translation: CASSCPGGK. The CDR3 reads in full as CASSCPGGKAFF. This chain connects TRBV7-6 to TRBJ1-1; D might be TRBD1 (5 bases). The read falls 3 residues short of the CDR3 end, and the missing part is taken from the germline J gene. CDR1 is SGHVS and CDR2 is FNYEAQ in the germline V gene. This CDR3 comprises 12 residues.

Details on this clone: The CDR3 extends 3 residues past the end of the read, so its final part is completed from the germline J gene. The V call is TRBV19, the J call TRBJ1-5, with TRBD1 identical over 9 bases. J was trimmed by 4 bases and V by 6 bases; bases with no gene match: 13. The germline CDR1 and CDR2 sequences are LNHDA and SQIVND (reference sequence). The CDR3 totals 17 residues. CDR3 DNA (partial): TGTGCCAGTAGCAAGGTCACCGGGACAGGGAGAAATCAGCCC. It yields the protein CASSKVTGTGRNQP. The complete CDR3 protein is CASSKVTGTGRNQPQHF. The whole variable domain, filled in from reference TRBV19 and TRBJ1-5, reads DGGITQSPKYLFRKEGQNVTLSCEQNLNHDAMYWYRQDPGQGLRLIYYSQIVNDFQKGDIAEGYSVSREKKESFPLTVTSAQKNPTAFYLCASSKVTGTGRNQPQHFGDGTRLSIL.

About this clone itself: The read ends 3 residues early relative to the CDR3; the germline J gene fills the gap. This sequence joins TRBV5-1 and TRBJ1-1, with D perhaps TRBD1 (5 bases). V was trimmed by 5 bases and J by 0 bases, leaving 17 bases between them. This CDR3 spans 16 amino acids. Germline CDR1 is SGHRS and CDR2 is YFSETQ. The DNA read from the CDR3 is TGCGCCAGCAGTAAACGGGACTGGAAAGTGAACACTGAA. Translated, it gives CASSKRDWKVNTE. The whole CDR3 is CASSKRDWKVNTEAFF.

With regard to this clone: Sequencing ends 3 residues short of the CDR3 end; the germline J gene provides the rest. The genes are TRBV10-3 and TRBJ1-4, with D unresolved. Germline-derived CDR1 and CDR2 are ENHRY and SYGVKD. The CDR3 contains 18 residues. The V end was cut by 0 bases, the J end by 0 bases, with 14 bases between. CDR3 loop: CAISESDGVVATNEKLFF. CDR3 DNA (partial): TGTGCCATCAGTGAGTCGGACGGGGTGGTTGCAACTAATGAAAAA.

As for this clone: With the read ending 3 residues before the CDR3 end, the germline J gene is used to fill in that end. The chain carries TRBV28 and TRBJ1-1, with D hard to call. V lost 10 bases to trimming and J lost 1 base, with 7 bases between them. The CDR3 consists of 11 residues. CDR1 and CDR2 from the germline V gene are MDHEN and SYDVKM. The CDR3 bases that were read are TGTGCCATCACAAGGAACACTGAA. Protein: CAITRNTE. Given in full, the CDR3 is CAITRNTEAFF.

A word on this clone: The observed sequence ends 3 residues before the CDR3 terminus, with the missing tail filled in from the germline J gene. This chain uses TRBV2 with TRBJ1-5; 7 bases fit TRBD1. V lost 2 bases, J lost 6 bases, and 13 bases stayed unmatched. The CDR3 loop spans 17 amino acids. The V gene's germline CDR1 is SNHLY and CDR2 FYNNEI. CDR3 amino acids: CASSETAGTVVFQPQHF. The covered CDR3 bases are TGTGCCAGCAGTGAAACAGCCGGGACAGTGGTTTTTCAGCCC.

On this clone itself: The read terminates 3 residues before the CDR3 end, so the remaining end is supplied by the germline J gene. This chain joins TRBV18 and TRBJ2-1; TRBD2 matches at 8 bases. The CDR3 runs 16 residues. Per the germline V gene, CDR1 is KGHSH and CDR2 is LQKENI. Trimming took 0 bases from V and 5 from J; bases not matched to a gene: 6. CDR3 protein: CASSPPERETNNEQFF. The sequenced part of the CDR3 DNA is TGTGCCAGCTCACCACCCGAGCGGGAGACTAACAATGAG.

CDR3 loop: CSASTGLSEKLFF. The part of the CDR3 DNA that was read is TGCAGTGCTAGCACCGGACTCTCTGAAAAA. The chain uses TRBV20-1 and TRBJ1-4; D is unresolved. Read sequence stops 3 residues before the CDR3 end, and the germline J gene provides the missing end. In germline, CDR1 is DFQATT, CDR2 SNEGSKA (reference sequence). This CDR3 has 13 residues. Trimming removed 3 bases at V and 7 bases at J, with 12 bases between.

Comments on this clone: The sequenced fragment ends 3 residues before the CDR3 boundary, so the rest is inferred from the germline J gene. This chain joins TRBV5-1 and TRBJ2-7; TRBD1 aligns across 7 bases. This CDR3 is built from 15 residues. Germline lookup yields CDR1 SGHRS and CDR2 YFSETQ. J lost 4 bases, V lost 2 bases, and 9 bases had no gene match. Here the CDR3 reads CASSLLSTGAYEQYF. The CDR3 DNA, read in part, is TGCGCCAGCAGCTTACTAAGTACAGGGGCGTACGAG.

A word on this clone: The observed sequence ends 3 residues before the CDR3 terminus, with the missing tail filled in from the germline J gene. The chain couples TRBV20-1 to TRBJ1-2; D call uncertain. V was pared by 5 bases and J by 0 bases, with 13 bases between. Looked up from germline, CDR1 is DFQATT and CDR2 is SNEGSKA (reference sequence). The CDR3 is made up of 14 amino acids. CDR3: CSASVSPSNYGYTF. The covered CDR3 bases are TGCAGTGCTTCGGTCTCCCCCTCTAACTATGGC.

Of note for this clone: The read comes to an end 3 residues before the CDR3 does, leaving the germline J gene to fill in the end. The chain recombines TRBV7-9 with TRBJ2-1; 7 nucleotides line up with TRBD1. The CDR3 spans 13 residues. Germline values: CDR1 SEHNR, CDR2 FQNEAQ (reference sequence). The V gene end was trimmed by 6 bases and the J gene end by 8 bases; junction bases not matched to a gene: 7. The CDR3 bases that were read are TGTGCCAGCAGGAGGACAGGTGCCGATGAG. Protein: CASRRTGADE. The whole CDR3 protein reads CASRRTGADEQFF.

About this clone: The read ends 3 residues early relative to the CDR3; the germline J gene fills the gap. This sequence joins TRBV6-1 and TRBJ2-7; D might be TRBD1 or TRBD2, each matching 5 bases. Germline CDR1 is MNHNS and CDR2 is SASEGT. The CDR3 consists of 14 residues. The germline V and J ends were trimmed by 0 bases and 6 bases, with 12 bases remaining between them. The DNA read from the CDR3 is TGTGCCAGCAGTGAAGCGCCGGAGAGGGGCGAG. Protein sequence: CASSEAPERGE. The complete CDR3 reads CASSEAPERGEQYF.

The CDR3 loop is CATVPGQGYEQYF. CDR3 bases read: TGTGCCACCGTCCCGGGACAGGGCTACGAG. The chain employs TRBV24-1 and TRBJ2-7; 9 nucleotides agree with TRBD1. The missing CDR3 end, 3 residues past where the read stops, is filled in from the germline J gene. Trimming took 9 bases from V and 3 from J; bases not matched to a gene: 5. This CDR3 is built from 13 residues. Per the germline V gene, CDR1 is KGHDR and CDR2 is SFDVKD.